This paragraph covers one T cell receptor (beta chain) sequence. The target antigen is unknown. Assay: immunoSEQ multiplex PCR; the TCRdb copy retains only in-frame clones and omits some. The sample records some 130,000 clones, 75% to 90% being singletons. V trimming: 4 bases; J trimming: 9 bases; junction bases outside the gene matches: 11. The V gene's germline CDR1 is SGHRS and CDR2 YFSETQ. The CDR3 totals 14 residues. This specimen comes from a study of T cell responses to AZD1222 COVID-19 vaccine. About the research overall: Analysis merged second doses at about 4 or about 12 weeks.

Study results and limitations: The sample set comprised mostly white British donors with more females, and clonal diversity was possibly underestimated. An increase in Spike-specific TCR breadth and depth was observed after two AZD1222 doses.

This clonotype was obtained from an adult in good health. This sequence joins TRBV5-1 and TRBJ1-1; the match to TRBD1 covers 8 bases. The sequencing here drew on peripheral blood, taken on day 0 of AZD1222 vaccination. DNA for the CDR3: TGCGCCAGCAGCCCGGACAGGGTCGGGGCCCAAGCTTTCTTT. Its protein is CASSPDRVGAQAFF.